This T cell receptor beta chain is from a study of cytomegalovirus exposure and HLA in healthy donors. Assay used: immunoSEQ multiplex PCR; TCRdb lists only in-frame clones, some missing. The data show about 250,000 clones, roughly 87% seen once. Findings and limits, study-wide: Reports showed the classifier diagnosing cytomegalovirus status with high specificity and sensitivity.

Germline values: CDR1 MNHEY, CDR2 SVGAGI. The V end was cut by 3 bases, the J end by 3 bases, with 18 bases between. This CDR3 is 16 amino acids long. Regarding this clone: No antigen is known for it.

Sequenced input: PBMCs. This chain uses TRBV6-5 with TRBJ2-7, with D perhaps matching TRBD1 or TRBD2 (6 bases each). This TCR was recovered from a man aged 18 to 29 in good health and CMV-seropositive. As DNA, the CDR3 is TGTGCCAGCAGTTATAGGGGGGCTAAGGACCTCTACGAGCAGTACTTC. This gives the protein CASSYRGAKDLYEQYF.